This paragraph covers one TCR beta chain sequence. In the original processing: Amplification from reference gene primers served as the basis for estimated nucleated cell counts. Here immunoSEQ multiplex PCR was the method, and the copy in TCRdb shows in-frame clones only, minus some. The DNA was the basis for D and trimming; V, J and clone size are from that table. The data show 50,000 to 60,000 clones, 85% to 90% seen once. The data derive from a study of blood T cell repertoires in COVID-19. Whole-study context: Acute and convalescent COVID-19 specimens originated in the United States, Italy and Spain. PBMCs, B-cell-depleted T cells, or T cells provided the cDNA or gDNA that made up the material.

CDR3 size: 15 residues. The ends were cut back, 2 bases at V and 2 bases at J, with 10 bases in the middle. Per the germline V gene, CDR1 is SGHTA and CDR2 is FQGNSA. This receptor was taken from a man aged 55 to 70 with active COVID-19. Sample: peripheral blood. V is TRBV7-2 and J is TRBJ1-5; D is possibly TRBD1 (5 bases). CDR3 region: CASSLQGTGNQPQHF. CDR3 in DNA: TGTGCCAGCAGCTTACAGGGTACGGGCAATCAGCCCCAGCATTTT.